This entry lists 28 T cell receptor beta chains sequenced from one sample in a study of T cells in narcolepsy. Sequencing used immunoSEQ multiplex PCR; TCRdb keeps in-frame clones, though not all of them. The sample lists roughly 10,000 clones; 65% to 80% were seen once. The sample consisted of CD45RA- memory CD8+ T cells from PBMCs. These receptors all stem from a human donor with narcolepsy.

V and J are TRBV27 and TRBJ1-1, with a possible D match to TRBD1 (5 bases). V lost 3 bases and J 0 bases, leaving 8 bases between the germline ends. Germline V gene sequence: CDR1 MNHEY, CDR2 SMNVEV (reference sequence). The CDR3 contains 14 residues. The DNA for the CDR3 is TGTGCCAGCAGTTTGACAGCTATGAACACTGAAGCTTTCTTT. The encoded protein is CASSLTAMNTEAFF.

Remarks on this clone: Other DNA sequences of this sample code for an identical CDR3. The gene calls are TRBV4-3 and TRBJ2-7; weak D call: TRBD2 (7 bases). This CDR3 is 15 amino acids long. V lost 0 bases, J lost 4 bases, and 13 bases lay in between. Germline V gene sequence: CDR1 LGHNA, CDR2 YSLEER. The CDR3 is CASSQERGGAYEQYF. The CDR3 nucleotides read TGCGCCAGCAGCCAAGAAAGGGGGGGGGCGTACGAGCAGTACTTC.

As concerns this clone: Other DNA sequences in the sample encode the same CDR3. This sequence joins TRBV7-3 and TRBJ1-1; 7 positions match TRBD1. The germline gives CDR1 SGHTA, CDR2 FQGTGA. The CDR3 extends over 15 amino acids. V dropped 5 bases and J dropped 1; count of bases not matched to a gene: 7. The CDR3 region has the DNA TGTGCCAGCAGCCTAAGACAGGGACCGAACACTGAAGCTTTCTTT. Protein product: CASSLRQGPNTEAFF.

This clone was picked up one time. The chain links TRBV4-2 to TRBJ1-3, with no clear D. The germline V gene has CDR1 LGHNA and CDR2 YNFKEQ. The CDR3 is made up of 13 amino acids. With 3 bases removed from V and 6 bases from J, the gap between germline ends came to 9 bases. The CDR3 DNA sequence: TGTGCCAGCAGCCAGGGTACCGTAAACACCATATATTTT. It encodes CASSQGTVNTIYF.

This chain joins TRBV7-9 and TRBJ1-2, with D perhaps TRBD1 (5 bases). Trimming took 5 bases from V and 6 from J, leaving 13 bases between them. CDR3 size: 13 residues. Germline V gene lookup returns CDR1 SEHNR and CDR2 FQNEAQ (reference sequence). In DNA form, the CDR3 reads TGTGCCAGCAGCCCGAGCAGGGAGGATGGCTACACCTTC. It yields the protein CASSPSREDGYTF.

About this clone itself: The same CDR3 arises from other DNA sequences in this sample as well. The V and J genes are TRBV28 and TRBJ1-1; D unresolved. The CDR3 has 14 amino acids. The germline gives CDR1 MDHEN, CDR2 SYDVKM. V lost 3 bases to trimming and J lost 0 bases, with 8 bases between them. CDR3 nucleotide sequence: TGTGCCAGCAGTTTCGGAGGAATGAACACTGAAGCTTTCTTT. This encodes CASSFGGMNTEAFF.

This clone is large within its sample. This chain connects TRBV19 to TRBJ2-2; D is unclear. Trimming left V 3 bases short and J 2 bases short, with 10 bases between. Germline lookup yields CDR1 LNHDA and CDR2 SQIVND (reference sequence). This CDR3 spans 15 amino acids. CDR3 residues: CASSIGSINTGELFF. The CDR3 nucleotides are TGTGCCAGTAGTATTGGTTCCATCAACACCGGGGAGCTGTTTTTT.

The rearrangement uses TRBV28 and TRBJ1-5; D not resolved. The CDR3 is made up of 17 amino acids. The V end was cut by 2 bases, the J end by 2 bases, with 16 bases between. CDR1 is MDHEN and CDR2 is SYDVKM in the germline V gene. CDR3 in DNA: TGTGCCAGCAGTTTAACGGGTGGGGAAAATGGCAATCAGCCCCAGCATTTT. Protein: CASSLTGGENGNQPQHF.

The chain recombines TRBV7-9 with TRBJ1-1; a weak D match, TRBD1 (5 bases). V was shortened by 5 bases and J by 6 bases, with 7 bases between the two germline ends. Germline V lookup: CDR1 SEHNR, CDR2 FQNEAQ (reference sequence). The CDR3 length is 11 residues. CDR3 nucleotides: TGTGCCAGCAGCCCGGGGGCTGAAGCTTTCTTT. Protein sequence: CASSPGAEAFF.

This clone has a single count. Additional DNA sequences in this sample encode the identical CDR3. CDR3 sequence reads: CASSPSVSCGLTRNTEAFF. In nucleotides, the CDR3 is TGCGCCAGCAGTCCGAGCGTGAGCTGCGGTTTAACCCGGAACACTGAAGCTTTCTTT. The chain uses TRBV23-1 and TRBJ1-1; no clear D. TRBV23-1 belongs to the ORF category, with a function that is uncertain. CDR3 length equals 19 residues. Trimming stripped 4 bases from V and 1 base from J, with 25 bases between.

This chain links TRBV4-2 with TRBJ2-7, with 7 bases matching TRBD1. The V gene end was trimmed by 0 bases and the J gene end by 0 bases; junction bases not matched to a gene: 2. Germline CDR1 reads LGHNA; CDR2 reads YNFKEQ. The CDR3 consists of 15 residues. CDR3 sequence: CASSQEGTVSYEQYF. Here the CDR3 DNA reads TGTGCCAGCAGCCAAGAAGGGACAGTCTCCTACGAGCAGTACTTC.

The gene calls are TRBV4-3 and TRBJ1-1; TRBD1 is a possible D gene (5 bases). The V end was cut by 0 bases, the J end by 4 bases, with 12 bases between. The CDR3 consists of 15 residues. Germline CDR1 reads LGHNA; CDR2 reads YSLEER. The DNA for the CDR3 is TGCGCCAGCAGCCAAGATAGGGGCGGCGGCACTGAAGCTTTCTTT. Its protein product is CASSQDRGGGTEAFF.

The J gene is TRBJ2-7, the V gene TRBV28; D possibly corresponds to TRBD2 (7 bases). Germline V gene sequence: CDR1 MDHEN, CDR2 SYDVKM. The CDR3 runs to 18 residues. The germline V and J ends were trimmed by 0 bases and 4 bases, with 22 bases remaining between them. The CDR3 is CASSLWDSQDWGGYEQYF. DNA of the CDR3: TGTGCCAGCAGTTTATGGGACAGCCAGGACTGGGGGGGGTACGAGCAGTACTTC.

Worth noting for this clone: Compared with germline, one end of the junction differs, possibly owing to a read error. The chain couples TRBV7-3 to TRBJ2-7; TRBD2 might be the D (6 bases). The CDR3 has 16 amino acids. Germline values: CDR1 SGHTA, CDR2 FQGTGA. This chain's CDR3 is CASSLTPRDWGQEQYF. CDR3 sequence (DNA): TGTGCCAGCAGCCTAACTCCCCGGGACTGGGGTCAGGAGCAGTACTTC.

The chain has TRBV4-3 and TRBJ2-7; 8 bases fit TRBD1. CDR1 LGHNA and CDR2 YSLEER come from the germline V gene. With V trimmed by 5 bases and J by 1 base, 4 bases remained unmatched. The CDR3 contains 14 residues. CDR3 sequence reads: CASSLGQGSYEQYF. Here the CDR3 DNA reads TGCGCCAGCAGCTTAGGACAGGGTTCCTACGAGCAGTACTTC.

V and J are TRBV6-5 and TRBJ1-4; TRBD1 matches 7 bases. CDR1 MNHEY and CDR2 SVGAGI come from the germline V gene. There are 14 residues in the CDR3. Trimming at V came to 5 bases and at J to 1 base, leaving 1 base not matched to a gene. The CDR3 coding sequence is TGTGCCAGCAGTCACAGGGGAACTAATGAAAAACTGTTTTTT. Translation: CASSHRGTNEKLFF.

The chain employs TRBV7-2 and TRBJ2-7; 14 bases agree with TRBD2. The V gene's germline CDR1 is SGHTA and CDR2 FQGNSA. This CDR3 is built from 17 residues. V was clipped by 5 bases and J by 5 bases; unmatched bases: 11. The CDR3 coding sequence is TGTGCCAGCAGCCCAGGGACTAGCGGGAGACGGCTCAACGAGCAGTACTTC. Its protein product is CASSPGTSGRRLNEQYF.

The chain has TRBV5-1 and TRBJ2-5, with D possibly TRBD2 on 7 matching bases. Germline CDR1 and CDR2: SGHRS and YFSETQ. Trimming stripped 6 bases from V and 5 bases from J, with 14 bases between. This CDR3 contains 13 residues. The CDR3 spells CASKGGGAETQYF. The CDR3 DNA reads as TGCGCCAGCAAGGGGGGGGGCGCGGAGACCCAGTACTTC.

V is TRBV4-1 and J is TRBJ2-1, with D hard to call. This CDR3 region has 17 residues. Trimming pared 1 base from V and 4 bases from J, leaving 17 bases between. The germline gives CDR1 MGHRA, CDR2 YSYEKL. The CDR3: CASSQGTGPRIYNEQFF. The CDR3 bases are TGCGCCAGCAGCCAAGGCACCGGGCCTAGGATTTACAATGAGCAGTTCTTC.

This clone turned up a few times. This chain joins TRBV7-9 and TRBJ2-3; D call uncertain. From germline, CDR1 is SEHNR and CDR2 FQNEAQ (reference sequence). V gave up 1 base and J gave up 1 base, with 6 bases separating them. The CDR3 extends over 14 amino acids. DNA for the CDR3: TGTGCCAGCAGCTTAGGGTGGGGCACAGATACGCAGTATTTT. Translated: CASSLGWGTDTQYF.

This rearrangement joins TRBV11-2 to TRBJ2-7, with 7 bases fitting TRBD1. V was pared by 5 bases and J by 0 bases, with 4 bases of the junction left unmatched. CDR1 is SGHAT and CDR2 is FQNNGV in the germline V gene. The CDR3 length is 14 residues. The CDR3 loop reads CASSETGDSYEQYF. For the CDR3, the DNA is TGTGCCAGCAGCGAAACAGGGGACTCCTACGAGCAGTACTTC.

The chain carries TRBV7-6 and TRBJ2-5, with D tentatively TRBD1 or TRBD2 (6 bases each). CDR3 length: 13 residues. V was cut by 5 bases and J by 3 bases, with 10 bases left in between. CDR1 SGHVS and CDR2 FNYEAQ come from the germline V gene. The CDR3 nucleotides read TGTGCCAGCAGCCTGAGGGGGGAAGAGACCCAGTACTTC. Its translation: CASSLRGEETQYF.

This chain connects TRBV7-3 to TRBJ2-3; 10 bases map to TRBD1. The V gene end was trimmed by 6 bases and the J gene end by 3 bases; junction bases not matched to a gene: 0. The CDR3 consists of 13 residues. The germline V gene encodes CDR1 SGHTA and CDR2 FQGTGA. In DNA, the CDR3 is TGTGCCAGCAGGGACAGGGGGACAGATACGCAGTATTTT. This encodes CASRDRGTDTQYF. Full variable domain (outside the CDR3, taken from reference TRBV7-3 and TRBJ2-3): GAGVSQTPSNKVTEKGKYVELRCDPISGHTALYWYRQSLGQGPEFLIYFQGTGAADDSGLPNDRFFAVRPEGSVSTLKIQRTERGDSAVYLCASRDRGTDTQYFGPGTRLTVL.

The V call is TRBV27, the J call TRBJ2-1; a possible D gene is TRBD1 (5 bases). The length of the CDR3 is 14 residues. Between the trimmed V and J ends, which lost 1 base and 10 bases, there was a span of 14 bases. CDR1 MNHEY and CDR2 SMNVEV come from the germline V gene (reference sequence). The DNA for the CDR3 is TGTGCCAGCAGTTTATGGAGTTCGTCAGGGGAGCAGTTCTTC. Residues: CASSLWSSSGEQFF.

By proportion, this clone is medium-sized. The CDR3 nucleotides are TGTGCCAGCAGCCAGACCATGAACACTGAAGCTTTCTTT. Residues: CASSQTMNTEAFF. J is TRBJ1-1 and V is TRBV6-6; no clear D gene. Germline V gene data show CDR1 as MNHNY and CDR2 as SVGAGI (reference sequence). The CDR3 runs to 13 residues. V lost 6 bases, J lost 0 bases, and 8 bases lay in between.

Only a few counts were recorded for this clone. The chain joins TRBV7-8 to TRBJ2-3; D perhaps matches TRBD2 (6 bases). Germline values: CDR1 SGHVS, CDR2 FQNEAQ. V was cut by 7 bases and J by 3 bases, with 23 bases left in between. The CDR3 length is 17 residues. CDR3 loop: CASILITAGWETDTQYF. DNA of the CDR3: TGTGCCAGCATCCTCATAACCGCGGGGTGGGAGACAGATACGCAGTATTTT.

There are a few counts of this clone. The rearrangement joins TRBV11-3 to TRBJ1-6; no definite D call. Trimming took 5 bases from V and 2 from J, leaving 10 bases between them. Germline assignment: CDR1 SGHNT and CDR2 YENEEA. CDR3 size: 15 residues. The CDR3 region has the DNA TGTGCCAGCAGCCTGGGAGTTCCCTATAATTCACCCCTCCACTTT. Residues: CASSLGVPYNSPLHF.

V gene TRBV30 combines with J gene TRBJ2-7; 7 nucleotides match TRBD1. The CDR3 is 14 amino acids. J gave up 1 base and V 3 bases, and 6 bases lay outside the gene matches. Looked up from germline, CDR1 is GTSNPN and CDR2 is SVGIG (reference sequence). The CDR3 region has the DNA TGTGCCTGGAGGACTCCGGGACAGTCCTACGAGCAGTACTTC. Its protein is CAWRTPGQSYEQYF.